A single T cell receptor beta chain is shown here with its context. The sample comes from a study of T cell changes during pregnancy in multiple sclerosis. Sequencing used immunoSEQ multiplex PCR; TCRdb keeps in-frame clones, though not all of them. Of 40,000 to 55,000 clones in the sample, almost 90% were seen once. Germline V gene data show CDR1 as SGHAT and CDR2 as FQNNGV. Trimming removed 4 bases from V and 5 bases from J; junction bases left unmatched: 6. This CDR3 is built from 15 residues. The genes are TRBV11-2 and TRBJ2-7; TRBD2 aligns across 12 bases. The sequenced sample was peripheral blood, obtained in the first trimester of pregnancy. The source of this sequence is a female donor in good health, enrolled as a control in a pregnancy study. Here the CDR3 DNA reads TGTGCCAGCAGCTCTCCGACTAGCGGGAGCCACGAGCAGTACTTC. Its translation is CASSSPTSGSHEQYF.